This T cell receptor (beta chain) is drawn from a study of Ad26.COV2.S vaccination and SARS-CoV-2 variants. Trimming cost V 0 bases and J 0 bases, with 12 bases left between them. CDR3 length: 16 residues. CDR1 and CDR2 from the germline V gene are LGHNA and YSLEER. Treatment reported: around 19 received Ad26.COV2.S at low or high dose, single or two shots; roughly 5 received placebo; per-sample allocation not given. The samples date from day 63 after the first vaccine or placebo injection. Assay used: immunoSEQ multiplex PCR; TCRdb lists only in-frame clones, some missing. The table lists approximately 420,000 clones, around 89% of them singletons.

The material sequenced was peripheral blood, taken in a trial of Ad26.COV2.S vaccine versus placebo. The V and J genes are TRBV4-3 and TRBJ2-7; D not certain. This clonotype was obtained from a person between 18 and 65 years old who received the Ad26.COV2.S COVID-19 vaccine or a placebo. CDR3 in DNA: TGCGCCAGCAGCCAAGATCCTCCCCCGAGCTCCTACGAGCAGTACTTC. Amino acid sequence: CASSQDPPPSSYEQYF.